This is a list of T cell receptor beta chains from one sample in a study of T cell changes during pregnancy in multiple sclerosis. Assay: immunoSEQ multiplex PCR; the TCRdb copy retains only in-frame clones and omits some. The data contain over 45,000 clones, about 88% of them singletons. The sequenced sample was CD4+ T cells from peripheral blood mononuclear cells, obtained in the second trimester of pregnancy. These receptor sequences come from a female donor with multiple sclerosis, enrolled in a pregnancy study. CDR3s include the opening cysteine and the closing phenylalanine or tryptophan. Each record gives: D gene, clone size, V gene, J gene, CDR3 length, CDR3 DNA, CDR3 protein. D genes are given only for firm matches. Clone size is given for some rows only: seen once, a few or many times, or a class if the clone is expanded.

TRBD2	NA	TRBV6-5	TRBJ2-5	14	TGTGCCAGCAGTTGGGGACTAGCGGAGGGGACCCAGTACTTC	CASSWGLAEGTQYF
TRBD2	NA	TRBV2	TRBJ2-1	16	TGTGCCAGCAGTGGGGGACTAGCGGGAGTTGCCCATGAGCAGTTCTTC	CASSGGLAGVAHEQFF
NA	NA	TRBV25-1	TRBJ2-7	12	TGTGCCAGCGGGGCCGTCCCGCGGGAGCAGTACTTC	CASGAVPREQYF
TRBD1	once	TRBV5-5	TRBJ2-7	15	TGTGCCAGCAGCTTGCAGGGGGTCTCGTCCTACGAGCAGTACTTC	CASSLQGVSSYEQYF
TRBD1	NA	TRBV7-2	TRBJ2-7	15	TGTGCCAGCAGTCCCAGTACCGGGACAGGCTACGAGCAGTACTTC	CASSPSTGTGYEQYF
NA	NA	TRBV19	TRBJ2-5	17	TGTGCCAGTAGTGTATCTCGGCTGGGGAGACAAGGAGAGACCCAGTACTTC	CASSVSRLGRQGETQYF
NA	NA	TRBV11-3	TRBJ2-7	15	TGTGCCAGCAGCTTAGGTCGAGTGTCTAGCGACGAGCAGTACTTC	CASSLGRVSSDEQYF
NA	NA	TRBV7-2	TRBJ1-3	16	TGTGCCAGCAGCTTAGCGGGCCCTGACTCTGGAAACACCATATATTTT	CASSLAGPDSGNTIYF
NA	NA	TRBV5-1	TRBJ1-2	12	TGCGCCAGCAGCTTGGACATAAACGGCTACACCTTC	CASSLDINGYTF
TRBD1	NA	TRBV6-6	TRBJ1-3	15	TGTGCCAGCAGCCACCGGGACAGGGGAGGAAACACCATATATTTT	CASSHRDRGGNTIYF
NA	NA	TRBV5-1	TRBJ2-5	14	TGCGCCAGCAGCCCGGGAGAGGGGCAGGAGACCCAGTACTTC	CASSPGEGQETQYF
TRBD2	NA	TRBV27	TRBJ2-3	15	TGTGCCAGCAGTTCCGCTAGCGGGTACACAGATACGCAGTATTTT	CASSSASGYTDTQYF
TRBD2	NA	TRBV19	TRBJ2-4	14	TGTGCCAGTAGTCCCCCAGGACTAGTTTACATTCAGTACTTC	CASSPPGLVYIQYF
NA	NA	TRBV7-2	TRBJ2-5	13	TGTGCCAGCAGCCGGCAGGGCCAAGAGACCCAGTACTTC	CASSRQGQETQYF
NA	NA	TRBV11-2	TRBJ2-7	16	TGTGCCAGCAGCTCGCCCGTTCGACAGAGTTCCTACGAGCAGTACTTC	CASSSPVRQSSYEQYF
TRBD2	NA	TRBV6-5	TRBJ2-5	11	TGTGCCAGCGGGGGGGTAGAGACCCAGTACTTC	CASGGVETQYF
NA	NA	TRBV29-1	TRBJ1-3	12	TGCAGCGTTGACGCCCCCGGGAACACCATATATTTT	CSVDAPGNTIYF
TRBD2	NA	TRBV29-1	TRBJ2-1	16	TGCAGCGTTCGGTCCCTAGCGGGCCACGGTGATGATGAGCAGTTCTTC	CSVRSLAGHGDDEQFF
TRBD1	medium-sized	TRBV19	TRBJ1-5	15	TGTGCCAGTAGCGAAAAGACAGGGTTCAATCAGCCCCAGCATTTT	CASSEKTGFNQPQHF
TRBD2	NA	TRBV5-1	TRBJ2-2	16	TGCGCCAGCAGCTTACCGACTAGCGGGAACACCGGGGAGCTGTTTTTT	CASSLPTSGNTGELFF
TRBD2	NA	TRBV10-3	TRBJ2-3	16	TGTGCCATCAGTGAGCGGGAGGTCGCTAGCACAGATACGCAGTATTTT	CAISEREVASTDTQYF
TRBD1	NA	TRBV4-2	TRBJ1-3	16	TGTGCCAGCAGCCAAGCCAACCCGACAGGGACCGACACCATATATTTT	CASSQANPTGTDTIYF
NA	medium-sized	TRBV7-2	TRBJ2-2	16	TGTGCCAGCAGACCTTCGGGGAGCCTTTTAAGTGGGGAGCTGTTTTTT	CASRPSGSLLSGELFF
TRBD2	NA	TRBV7-2	TRBJ2-1	18	TGTGCCAGCAGCTTAAGTTTTTTCGGCGGGAGTACCTACAATGAGCAGTTCTTC	CASSLSFFGGSTYNEQFF
TRBD2	NA	TRBV4-3	TRBJ2-2	16	TGCGCCAGCAGCCCAGGACTAGCGAGAAACACCGGGGAGCTGTTTTTT	CASSPGLARNTGELFF
TRBD1	NA	TRBV30	TRBJ2-2	15	TGTGCCTGGAGTGGGAACAGGGGGCTGGCCGGGGAGCTGTTTTTT	CAWSGNRGLAGELFF
TRBD1	NA	TRBV5-1	TRBJ1-1	15	TGCGCCAGCAGCTTGGGTGGCGACAGGGGCACTGAAGCTTTCTTT	CASSLGGDRGTEAFF
NA	NA	TRBV11-2	TRBJ2-7	14	TGTGCCAGCAGCTTAAGGTCCAGGGACTTGGAGCAGTACTTC	CASSLRSRDLEQYF
NA	NA	TRBV9	TRBJ2-1	14	TGTGCCAGCAGCGGATTGCGCGGGATGGGTGAGCAGTTCTTC	CASSGLRGMGEQFF
NA	NA	TRBV5-6	TRBJ1-3	16	TGTGCCAGCAGCCGATTGGGCTCCAGCTCTGGAAACACCATATATTTT	CASSRLGSSSGNTIYF
TRBD2	NA	TRBV4-3	TRBJ2-1	18	TGCGCCAGCAGCCAAATGCCACTAGCGGAGTTTACCTACAATGAGCAGTTCTTC	CASSQMPLAEFTYNEQFF
TRBD1	few	TRBV14	TRBJ2-7	14	TGTGCCAGCAGCCAGGGACAGCTTAACTACGAGCAGTACTTC	CASSQGQLNYEQYF
TRBD2	NA	TRBV11-2	TRBJ2-4	17	TGTGCCAGCAGCGGAGAGAGGCTAGCGGGATCTAAAAACATTCAGTACTTC	CASSGERLAGSKNIQYF
TRBD2	NA	TRBV7-9	TRBJ2-3	15	TGTGCCAGCAGCTTAAGCGGGAGCGGCACAGATACGCAGTATTTT	CASSLSGSGTDTQYF
TRBD1	NA	TRBV6-6	TRBJ1-5	14	TGTGCCAGCAGTTCGGACAGGGGGCTTCAGCCCCAGCATTTT	CASSSDRGLQPQHF
TRBD2	NA	TRBV4-2	TRBJ2-7	16	TGTGCCAGCAGCCAAGATAGTCCGGGGGGTGTCTACGAGCAGTACTTC	CASSQDSPGGVYEQYF
NA	NA	TRBV7-6	TRBJ2-1	15	TGTGCCAGCAGCCCCGCCTCCGGGTACGACAATGAGCAGTTCTTC	CASSPASGYDNEQFF
TRBD1	NA	TRBV5-4	TRBJ2-7	15	TGTGCCAGCAGCGGGACAGGGGGCGGGGATTCCGAGCAGTACTTC	CASSGTGGGDSEQYF
TRBD1	NA	TRBV27	TRBJ2-1	16	TGTGCCAGCAGTCCCTACCGGGACAGGGCCTACAATGAGCAGTTCTTC	CASSPYRDRAYNEQFF
NA	NA	TRBV5-1	TRBJ2-6	15	TGCGCCAGCAGCTCACAGGGTACCGGGGCCAACGTCCTGACTTTC	CASSSQGTGANVLTF
TRBD2	NA	TRBV30	TRBJ2-3	15	TGTGCCTGGAGTGGAGGACGGGAGGGTACAGATACGCAGTATTTT	CAWSGGREGTDTQYF
NA	NA	TRBV19	TRBJ2-4	13	TGTGCCAGCAGGGGCCTAGCCAAAAACATTCAGTACTTC	CASRGLAKNIQYF
TRBD2	NA	TRBV7-9	TRBJ2-5	13	TGTGCCAGCACGAACGGCGGGAGGGAGACCCAGTACTTC	CASTNGGRETQYF
TRBD2	NA	TRBV18	TRBJ2-1	15	TGTGCCAGCTCATATAGCGGGAGTGCCTACAATGAGCAGTTCTTC	CASSYSGSAYNEQFF